The rows below give T cell receptor beta chains drawn from one sample of a study of PD-L1 blockade in urothelial cancer. Using immunoSEQ multiplex PCR, the repertoire was profiled, and TCRdb retains in-frame clones only, with some absent. This table holds roughly 56,000 clones, over 75% found once. The sequencing used PBMCs, collected around atezolizumab (anti-PD-L1) treatment. Receptors originate from a man between 65 and 85 years old with urothelial cancer. Each CDR3 is given without its conserved first and last residue. Clone sizes are given selectively: once, few, many, or a class where the clone is expanded.

j_call v_call clone_size cdr3_aa
TRBJ1-1 TRBV5-1 - ASSLFTGGNTEAF
TRBJ2-7 TRBV5-5 - ASSSLAGAYYEQY
TRBJ2-3 TRBV30 - AWSVLVGPDTQY
TRBJ2-6 TRBV7-2 - ASSVQFSGANVLT
TRBJ2-7 TRBV29-1 - SVEEGAGKPYEQY
TRBJ2-7 TRBV7-2 - ASSPGTSPSEQY
TRBJ2-3 TRBV7-2 - ASSPQVTDTQY
TRBJ2-3 TRBV10-1 - ASSDRGVLGDTQY
TRBJ2-7 TRBV6-5 - ASSYSRTGGFEQY
TRBJ2-1 TRBV5-1 - ASSLALDRTDNEQF
TRBJ2-7 TRBV5-1 - ASSSGLAGGPLTYEQY
TRBJ2-7 TRBV5-1 - ASSAAPRSYEQY
TRBJ2-1 TRBV5-4 once ASSTSSGRAANEQF
TRBJ2-7 TRBV7-9 few ASSLGMRDEQY
TRBJ2-7 TRBV11-3 - ASSPRGGEQY
TRBJ2-3 TRBV28 - ASKAGLFTDTQY
TRBJ1-1 TRBV19 - ASSRTGGIVQEAF
TRBJ1-2 TRBV6-5 - ASSYTGQGVYGYT
TRBJ2-1 TRBV4-1 - ASSQEQGHNEQF
TRBJ1-1 TRBV6-6 once ASSTGTGGRAF
TRBJ1-2 TRBV14 - ASSQDRGLTNYGYT
TRBJ2-7 TRBV4-1 - ASSSGQGAGEQY
TRBJ2-7 TRBV5-1 - ASRPSTGPYEQY
TRBJ2-7 TRBV7-3 - ASSFSGLAPYEQY
TRBJ2-5 TRBV2 - ASSQALTSGVQETQY
TRBJ2-2 TRBV5-1 - ASSFFSGGAGTGELF
TRBJ2-1 TRBV29-1 - SVEGAGSYNEQF
TRBJ2-7 TRBV10-1 - ASSVSLAGSYEQY
TRBJ1-2 TRBV30 - AWSVRGVLYGYT
TRBJ1-5 TRBV19 - ASSIGSGGIYSNQPQH
TRBJ2-1 TRBV11-3 once ASSLGDGRAYNEQF
TRBJ2-5 TRBV13 - ASSSGTGRGETQY
TRBJ2-1 TRBV9 - ASSVAWTRANEQF
TRBJ2-3 TRBV30 - ASAPGSADTQY
TRBJ2-6 TRBV30 - AWSDGRRASGANVLT
TRBJ2-7 TRBV5-1 - ASSLEGQGVDEQY
TRBJ2-1 TRBV6-6 - ASDPGGAGGYNEQF
TRBJ1-2 TRBV6-5 - ASSKGQSNYGYT
TRBJ2-1 TRBV29-1 - SVELRASSYNEQF
TRBJ1-2 TRBV10-3 - AISESAGADGYT
TRBJ1-2 TRBV2 - ASSELGQLYGYT
TRBJ2-5 TRBV2 - ASSELGGRGETQY
TRBJ2-7 TRBV2 - ASSSRGGVSYEQY
TRBJ2-7 TRBV7-6 - ASSLDGGAGAEQY
TRBJ1-1 TRBV10-1 - ASSERGRTEAF
TRBJ1-4 TRBV30 - AWSPSRDRGKNEKLF
TRBJ2-2 TRBV13 - ASSLRLAGGYTGELF
TRBJ1-3 TRBV30 few AWSAGGVGNTIY
TRBJ1-5 TRBV19 - ASSIGGQLGQPQH
TRBJ2-7 TRBV5-1 - ASSLVYRDIYEQY
TRBJ2-3 TRBV19 - ASSFRVLAGGPWEDTQY
TRBJ2-2 TRBV27 - ASSFIAGVRSGELF
TRBJ1-2 TRBV5-1 - ASSSGQGEGYT
TRBJ2-7 TRBV27 - ASSFTGAYEQY
TRBJ2-5 TRBV2 once ASSELPQNQETQY